The 10 T cell receptor beta chains presented below share a single source sample, sequenced in a study of graft-versus-host responses after intestinal transplantation. Libraries were prepared by immunoSEQ multiplex PCR; TCRdb keeps only in-frame clonotypes and omits some of them. The data contain over 85,000 clones, about 94% of them seen just once; the ten biggest clones take up about 0.2%. The antigens these receptors bind are not known. The sample in question was unstimulated CD4+ T cells sorted from spleen or lymph node cells, obtained before transplant. These receptors all stem from a human donor who was the organ donor for an intestinal transplant.

The V and J genes are TRBV18 and TRBJ2-5, with a weak D call TRBD1 (6 bases). The germline V and J ends were trimmed by 2 bases and 4 bases, with 8 bases remaining between them. CDR1 KGHSH and CDR2 LQKENI come from the germline V gene. This CDR3 contains 13 residues. This CDR3 is CASSPSDRETQYF. The CDR3, as DNA: TGTGCCAGCTCACCATCGGACAGAGAGACCCAGTACTTC. The full variable domain, completed using reference TRBV18 and TRBJ2-5, is NAGVMQNPRHLVRRRGQEARLRCSPMKGHSHVYWYRQLPEEGLKFMVYLQKENIIDESGMPKERFSAEFPKEGPSILRIQQVVRGDSAAYFCASSPSDRETQYFGPGTRLLVL.

The rearrangement uses TRBV5-1 and TRBJ1-1; 7 bases are a match to TRBD1. V was clipped by 5 bases and J by 7 bases; unmatched bases: 8. CDR3 length: 13 residues. The V gene's germline CDR1 is SGHRS and CDR2 YFSETQ. CDR3 protein: CASRFDREGEAFF. Written as DNA, the CDR3 is TGCGCCAGCAGATTCGACAGGGAGGGTGAAGCTTTCTTT.

V is TRBV7-9 and J is TRBJ1-4; 8 bases match TRBD1. Germline assignment: CDR1 SEHNR and CDR2 FQNEAQ (reference sequence). CDR3 length equals 15 residues. The ends lost 5 bases at V and 3 bases at J; junction bases unmatched: 5. Written as DNA, the CDR3 is TGTGCCAGCAGCCCCGGGACAGGACCTAATGAAAAACTGTTTTTT. Its translation is CASSPGTGPNEKLFF.

V is TRBV7-9 and J is TRBJ1-2, with D unresolved. CDR3 length equals 15 residues. Per germline, CDR1 SEHNR and CDR2 FQNEAQ (reference sequence). The V gene lost 5 bases and the J gene lost 0 bases, with 13 bases spanning the gap. In DNA form, the CDR3 reads TGTGCCAGCAGCCTTCTTAACGGGCCTAACTATGGCTACACCTTC. This codes for CASSLLNGPNYGYTF.

The chain combines TRBV9 with TRBJ2-7; no reliable D call. The CDR3 totals 14 residues. The V end lost 3 bases, the J end lost 6 bases, and 16 bases lay between the germline ends. Germline CDR1 reads SGDLS; CDR2 reads YYNGEE. Written as DNA, the CDR3 is TGTGCCAGCAGCGGAGGTGTTGCGGTCTCCGAGCAGTACTTC. Translated, it gives CASSGGVAVSEQYF.

The chain recombines TRBV5-4 with TRBJ2-7; tentative D call: TRBD2 (5 bases). This CDR3 has 17 amino acids. Trimming shortened V by 3 bases and J by 3 bases, and 22 bases separated the two germline ends. Germline V gene data show CDR1 as SGHNT and CDR2 as YYREEE (reference sequence). CDR3 in amino acids: CASSSYGSGSWVYEQYF. As DNA, the CDR3 is TGTGCCAGCAGCTCCTACGGATCGGGGAGTTGGGTCTACGAGCAGTACTTC.

The rearrangement uses TRBV6-1 and TRBJ2-7; possible D gene TRBD1, 6 bases. The germline V gene has CDR1 MNHNS and CDR2 SASEGT. Deletions cut 5 bases from V and 2 bases from J, with 13 bases between. The CDR3 spans 14 residues. The CDR3 bases are TGTGCCAGCAGTCGTGTAGGACAGACCTACGAGCAGTACTTC. Translated, it gives CASSRVGQTYEQYF.

This clone occurred once. The chain links TRBV2 to TRBJ1-2; TRBD1 matches at 12 bases. The junction had 4 bases not matched to a gene; V was cut back by 7 bases and J by 4 bases. The CDR3 spans 14 residues. The germline V gene encodes CDR1 SNHLY and CDR2 FYNNEI. The CDR3 sequence is CASTGTGGIYGYTF. CDR3 coding DNA: TGTGCCAGCACCGGGACAGGGGGCATCTATGGCTACACCTTC.

The gene calls are TRBV2 and TRBJ1-5; D may be TRBD1 (5 bases). The CDR3 runs to 15 residues. V lost 1 base and J lost 5, with 12 bases in between. CDR1 is SNHLY, CDR2 FYNNEI, per germline. The CDR3 region is CASSEGGRGDQPQHF. The CDR3 DNA reads as TGTGCCAGCAGTGAAGGGGGCCGAGGCGATCAGCCCCAGCATTTT. Based on the CDR3 plus reference TRBV2 and TRBJ1-5, the full variable domain is EPEVTQTPSHQVTQMGQEVILRCVPISNHLYFYWYRQILGQKVEFLVSFYNNEISEKSEIFDDQFSVERPDGSNFTLKIRSTKLEDSAMYFCASSEGGRGDQPQHFGDGTRLSIL.

The chain recombines TRBV11-2 with TRBJ1-1, with no clear D. The CDR3 runs to 13 residues. Germline V gives CDR1 SGHAT, CDR2 FQNNGV. Trimming cost V 3 bases and J 5 bases, with 10 bases left between them. Written as DNA, the CDR3 is TGTGCCAGCAGCTTGGGGTTCGTGACTGAAGCTTTCTTT. Its protein product is CASSLGFVTEAFF.